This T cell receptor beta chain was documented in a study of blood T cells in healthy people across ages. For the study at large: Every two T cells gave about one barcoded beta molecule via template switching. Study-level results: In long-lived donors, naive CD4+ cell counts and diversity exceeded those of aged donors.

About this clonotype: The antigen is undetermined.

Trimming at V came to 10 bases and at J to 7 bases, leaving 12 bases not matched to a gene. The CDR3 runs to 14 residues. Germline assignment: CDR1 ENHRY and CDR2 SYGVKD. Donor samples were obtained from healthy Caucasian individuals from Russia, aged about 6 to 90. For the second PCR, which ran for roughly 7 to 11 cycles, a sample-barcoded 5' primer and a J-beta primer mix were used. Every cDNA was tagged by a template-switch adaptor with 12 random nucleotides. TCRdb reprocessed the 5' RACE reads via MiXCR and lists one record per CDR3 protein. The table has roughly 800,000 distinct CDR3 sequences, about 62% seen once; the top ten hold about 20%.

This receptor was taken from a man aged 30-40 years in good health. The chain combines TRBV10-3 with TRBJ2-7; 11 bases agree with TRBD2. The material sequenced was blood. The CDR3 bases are TGTGCCACCGCGACTACCGGGACTAGCGGTGAGCAGTACTTC. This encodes CATATTGTSGEQYF.